One and the same sample provided the 11 T cell receptor beta chains below, sequenced in a study of T cell clonality in common variable immunodeficiency. TCRdb keeps only in-frame clones here, not all; method: immunoSEQ multiplex PCR. The sample contains tens of thousands of clones, none occurring once; 2.5% to 3.5% lies in the top ten. Sequences were obtained from peripheral blood mononuclear cells. All receptors come from a person aged 18-70 years in good health.

This clone was found many times. Sequencing ends 3 residues short of the CDR3 end; the germline J gene provides the rest. V usage is TRBV6-2 or TRBV6-3 and J usage is TRBJ2-7; possible D gene TRBD1, 6 bases. With 11 bases removed from V and 0 bases from J, the gap between germline ends came to 14 bases. The CDR3 sequence is 13 residues long. Germline loops: CDR1 MNHEY, CDR2 SVGEGT. CDR3 bases read: TGTGCCGTCCCCCCGGGACACTCCTACGAG. Translation gives CAVPPGHSYE. The whole CDR3 protein is CAVPPGHSYEQYF.

Concerning this clone: The read terminates 3 residues before the CDR3 end, so the remaining end is supplied by the germline J gene. The gene calls are TRBV7-8 and TRBJ1-2; D remains ambiguous. The V gene's germline CDR1 is SGHVS and CDR2 FQNEAQ. Trimming left V 3 bases short and J 1 base short, with 6 bases between. CDR3 length equals 13 residues. The CDR3 bases that were read are TGTGCCAGCAGCTTTTCCCTTAACTATGGC. It codes for CASSFSLNYG. The complete CDR3 protein is CASSFSLNYGYTF.

Comment on this clone: The read ends 3 residues early relative to the CDR3; the germline J gene fills the gap. V is TRBV5-1 and J is TRBJ2-7; perhaps TRBD1 as D (6 bases). V lost 0 bases to trimming and J lost 0 bases, with 10 bases between them. Germline values: CDR1 SGHRS, CDR2 YFSETQ. The CDR3 has 15 residues. The chain's CDR3 is CASSLVQDSSYEQYF. CDR3 DNA (partial): TGCGCCAGCAGCTTGGTCCAGGACAGCTCCTACGAG.

In this sample, this clone turned up many times. The read gets to within 3 residues of the CDR3 end, and the germline J gene fills in the rest. The V gene is TRBV30, the J gene TRBJ2-2, with D possibly TRBD1 on 6 matching bases. CDR1 is GTSNPN, CDR2 SVGIG, per germline (reference sequence). The CDR3 consists of 15 residues. The DNA read from the CDR3 is TGTGCCTGGAGTGCGAGTACAGGGCTTATCGAAAAG. It specifies CAWSASTGLIEK. The full CDR3 is CAWSASTGLIEKLFF. Together with reference TRBV30 and TRBJ2-2, the CDR3 gives the full variable domain: SQTIHQWPATLVQPVGSPLSLECTVEGTSNPNLYWYRQAAGRGLQLLFYSVGIGQISSEVPQNLSASRPQDRQFILSSKKLLLSDSGFYLCAWSASTGLIEKLFFGEGSRLTVL.

This clone has ten or more counts. Read coverage stops 3 residues before the CDR3 terminus; the germline J gene supplies the remainder. The chain recombines TRBV30 with TRBJ1-5, with 8 bases identical to TRBD1. Trimming removed 2 bases from V and 5 bases from J; junction bases left unmatched: 8. The CDR3 is 15 amino acids. CDR1 and CDR2 from the germline V gene are GTSNPN and SVGIG (reference sequence). Incomplete CDR3 DNA: TGTGCCTGGAGTCGGGGCCAGGGGGCAGATCAGCCC. Amino acids: CAWSRGQGADQP. In full, the CDR3 is CAWSRGQGADQPQHF.

In this sample, this clone turned up many times. The observed sequence ends 3 residues before the CDR3 terminus, with the missing tail filled in from the germline J gene. The rearrangement joins TRBV7-8 to TRBJ2-5; 10 nucleotides align to TRBD2. V lost 5 bases, J lost 2 bases, and 8 bases stayed unmatched. There are 16 residues in the CDR3. The germline CDR1 and CDR2 sequences are SGHVS and FQNEAQ. This CDR3 is CASSRVGLAYQETQYF. The sequenced CDR3 bases are TGTGCCAGCAGCCGAGTGGGACTAGCGTATCAAGAGACC.

This clone has a count of ten or more. The sequenced CDR3 bases are TGTGCCAGTACCTGGGGCGCAGGGAATGGTCAGCCC. Protein product: CASTWGAGNGQP. The CDR3 in full is CASTWGAGNGQPQHF. J is TRBJ1-5 and V is TRBV19, with a possible D match to TRBD1 (5 bases). Read data end 3 residues before the CDR3 end; the end is taken from the germline J gene. Germline assignment: CDR1 LNHDA and CDR2 SQIVND (reference sequence). Trimming shortened V by 7 bases and J by 6 bases, and 19 bases separated the two germline ends. The CDR3 totals 15 residues. Full variable domain (rest looked up from reference TRBV19 and TRBJ1-5): DGGITQSPKYLFRKEGQNVTLSCEQNLNHDAMYWYRQDPGQGLRLIYYSQIVNDFQKGDIAEGYSVSREKKESFPLTVTSAQKNPTAFYLCASTWGAGNGQPQHFGDGTRLSIL.

Ten or more counts support this clone. The read ends 3 residues before the CDR3 terminus; that terminus is restored from the germline J gene. The chain is built from TRBV5-4 and TRBJ2-3; 7 nucleotides match TRBD1. The CDR3 sequence is 14 residues long. CDR1 and CDR2 (germline): SGHNT, YYREEE (reference sequence). V gave up 4 bases and J gave up 2 bases; unmatched junction bases: 4. CDR3 bases read: TGTGCCAGCAGCCGACAGGGAGCCACAGATACG. It specifies CASSRQGATDT. The whole CDR3 sequence is CASSRQGATDTQYF.

This clone was recorded many times. The CDR3 end falls 3 residues outside the read, so it is completed with the germline J gene. V and J are TRBV7-2 and TRBJ1-4; 7 positions match TRBD1. J gave up 5 bases and V 5 bases, and 5 bases lay outside the gene matches. The CDR3 covers 14 residues. Germline CDR1 is SGHTA and CDR2 is FQGNSA. The chain's CDR3 is CASSLGQRNEKLFF. Partial CDR3 DNA: TGTGCCAGCAGCCTGGGACAGCGGAATGAAAAA.

Ten or more counts support this clone. The CDR3 is cut off 3 residues early in the read; its end comes from the germline J gene. The V and J genes are TRBV5-6 and TRBJ2-5, with TRBD1 as a possible D gene (7 bases). CDR3 length equals 15 residues. V was pared by 4 bases and J by 0 bases, with 13 bases between. Germline V lookup: CDR1 SGHDT, CDR2 YYEEEE. The CDR3 bases that were read are TGTGCCAGCAGCCCCGGGGGACAGAACCAAGAGACC. Its protein product is CASSPGGQNQET. The CDR3 reads in full as CASSPGGQNQETQYF.

This clone was seen ten or more times. Read sequence stops 3 residues before the CDR3 end, and the germline J gene provides the missing end. The V and J genes are TRBV19 and TRBJ2-2; the D gene is possibly TRBD1 (6 bases). Trimming stripped 4 bases from V and 9 bases from J, with 15 bases between. Germline CDR1 LNHDA, CDR2 SQIVND (reference sequence). This CDR3 spans 14 amino acids. CDR3 DNA (partial): TGTGCCAGTAGTAGGGCAGGGGTGCTCAGGGAG. Encoded protein: CASSRAGVLRE. The whole CDR3 is CASSRAGVLRELFF.